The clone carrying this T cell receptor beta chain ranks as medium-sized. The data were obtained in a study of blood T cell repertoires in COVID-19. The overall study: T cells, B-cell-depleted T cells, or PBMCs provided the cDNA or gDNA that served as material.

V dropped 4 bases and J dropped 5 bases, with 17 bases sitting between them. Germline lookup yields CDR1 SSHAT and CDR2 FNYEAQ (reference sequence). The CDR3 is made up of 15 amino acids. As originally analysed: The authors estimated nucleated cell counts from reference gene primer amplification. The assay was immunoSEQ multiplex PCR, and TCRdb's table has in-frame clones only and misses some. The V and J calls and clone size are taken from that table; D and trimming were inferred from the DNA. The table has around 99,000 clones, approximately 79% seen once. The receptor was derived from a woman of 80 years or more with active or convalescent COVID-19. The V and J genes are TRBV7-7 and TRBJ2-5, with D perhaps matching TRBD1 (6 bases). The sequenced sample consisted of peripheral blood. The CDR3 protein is CASSSFGQLIETQYF. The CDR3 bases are TGTGCCAGCAGCTCATTCGGACAGTTAATCGAGACCCAGTACTTC.